What follows describes a single T cell receptor beta chain. These data are taken from a study of blood T cell repertoires in COVID-19. Looking at the study overall: Sources were T cells, B-cell-depleted T cells, or PBMCs; the material itself was cDNA or gDNA.

As processed by the authors: How many nucleated cells were present was estimated from reference gene primer amplification. TCRdb's table, derived via immunoSEQ multiplex PCR, lists solely in-frame clones and lacks some. D and trimming were read from the DNA, whereas the V and J calls and clone size are those reported in that table. The data hold more than 250,000 clones, with approximately 80% observed a single time. Up to 2 weeks before entering the study, exposed participants had met a COVID-19 case. Germline V gives CDR1 MNHEY, CDR2 SMNVEV (reference sequence). This CDR3 comprises 15 residues. J gave up 8 bases and V 5 bases, and 13 bases lay outside the gene matches.

The receptor's source is a man between 40 and 49 years old who had been exposed to COVID-19. The gene calls are TRBV27 and TRBJ1-2, with 8 nucleotides matching TRBD1. The sequenced sample was PBMCs or T cells enriched from blood (not recorded which). DNA for the CDR3: TGTGCCAGCAGTCTTACCATGCAGGGGGCGTGGGGCTACACCTTC. This encodes CASSLTMQGAWGYTF.